Listed below are T cell receptor beta chains from one sample, sequenced in a study of OX40 agonist ivuxolimab in advanced cancers. The data were produced by immunoSEQ multiplex PCR, yet TCRdb's version contains in-frame clones alone and is incomplete. The data show approximately 76,000 clones, 70% to 90% seen once. Sequenced here: CD4+ or CD8+ T cells sorted from blood, sampled in a trial of the OX40 agonist ivuxolimab. These receptors were collected from an adult with an advanced solid tumor such as melanoma, head and neck, liver or kidney cancer. Both conserved end residues are part of each CDR3. A D gene is named only where the DNA matches it firmly. The listing skips clone size in some rows; elsewhere it reads once, few, many or a size class.

length: 16; size: -; J: TRBJ2-3; V: TRBV14; D: TRBD2; CDR3: CASSQQGTSVGDTQYF; DNA: TGTGCCAGCAGCCAACAGGGGACTAGCGTTGGAGATACGCAGTATTTT
length: 13; size: -; J: TRBJ1-6; V: TRBV5-1; D: -; CDR3: CASSPQGGSPLHF; DNA: TGCGCCAGCAGTCCGCAGGGAGGATCACCCCTCCACTTT
length: 15; size: -; J: TRBJ1-1; V: TRBV5-4; D: TRBD1; CDR3: CASSYSTGLSTEAFF; DNA: TGTGCCAGCAGCTACTCGACAGGGTTGAGCACTGAAGCTTTCTTT
length: 16; size: -; J: TRBJ2-3; V: TRBV15; D: -; CDR3: CATSREAGSSTDTQYF; DNA: TGTGCCACCAGCAGAGAGGCAGGGAGTAGCACAGATACGCAGTATTTT
length: 14; size: -; J: TRBJ1-2; V: TRBV7-6; D: TRBD1; CDR3: CASSLGQGVGGYTF; DNA: TGTGCCAGCAGCTTAGGACAGGGGGTGGGTGGCTACACCTTC
length: 17; size: -; J: TRBJ2-1; V: TRBV10-3; D: TRBD1; CDR3: CAISDSFGRGLSNEQFF; DNA: TGTGCCATCAGTGATTCCTTTGGCAGGGGGCTATCCAATGAGCAGTTCTTC
length: 15; size: -; J: TRBJ2-7; V: TRBV4-2; D: -; CDR3: CASSQEWTESYEQYF; DNA: TGTGCCAGCAGCCAAGAGTGGACCGAGTCCTACGAGCAGTACTTC
length: 15; size: -; J: TRBJ1-1; V: TRBV6-1; D: -; CDR3: CASLKGRGLNTEAFF; DNA: TGTGCCAGCCTCAAGGGACGGGGCCTGAACACTGAAGCTTTCTTT
length: 13; size: -; J: TRBJ2-2; V: TRBV15; D: -; CDR3: CATSMGGTGELFF; DNA: TGTGCCACCAGCATGGGGGGTACCGGGGAGCTGTTTTTT
length: 17; size: -; J: TRBJ2-7; V: TRBV23-1; D: -; CDR3: CASSTISDNPSSYEQYF; DNA: TGCGCCAGCAGCACAATTTCCGACAACCCGAGCTCCTACGAGCAGTACTTC
length: 15; size: once; J: TRBJ1-3; V: TRBV18; D: -; CDR3: CASSPIEAKGNTIYF; DNA: TGTGCCAGCTCACCAATTGAGGCCAAGGGAAACACCATATATTTT
length: 13; size: -; J: TRBJ2-1; V: TRBV9; D: -; CDR3: CASSVDGSHEQFF; DNA: TGTGCCAGCAGCGTAGATGGCAGCCATGAGCAGTTCTTC
length: 11; size: -; J: TRBJ2-7; V: TRBV2; D: -; CDR3: CASRSDYEQYF; DNA: TGTGCCAGCAGAAGCGACTACGAGCAGTACTTC
length: 18; size: -; J: TRBJ1-4; V: TRBV19; D: -; CDR3: CASSGGSGPGSANEKLFF; DNA: TGTGCCAGTAGCGGAGGTAGTGGTCCCGGATCAGCTAATGAAAAACTGTTTTTT
length: 15; size: -; J: TRBJ2-1; V: TRBV5-1; D: TRBD2; CDR3: CASSLVLADYNEQFF; DNA: TGCGCCAGCAGCTTGGTACTAGCGGACTACAATGAGCAGTTCTTC
length: 13; size: -; J: TRBJ1-1; V: TRBV7-2; D: -; CDR3: CASSLWGDTEAFF; DNA: TGTGCCAGCAGCTTATGGGGGGACACTGAAGCTTTCTTT
length: 17; size: -; J: TRBJ2-3; V: TRBV18; D: -; CDR3: CASSPFTRDILTDTQYF; DNA: TGTGCCAGCTCACCATTCACACGGGACATTCTCACAGATACGCAGTATTTT
length: 13; size: -; J: TRBJ1-5; V: TRBV6-6; D: -; CDR3: CASSGRNGQPQHF; DNA: TGTGCCAGCAGTGGACGGAACGGGCAGCCCCAGCATTTT
length: 15; size: -; J: TRBJ1-2; V: TRBV5-1; D: -; CDR3: CASSLEGGRGYGYTF; DNA: TGCGCCAGCAGCTTGGAGGGGGGTCGTGGCTATGGCTACACCTTC
length: 15; size: -; J: TRBJ1-2; V: TRBV10-3; D: -; CDR3: CAISEPGQTNYGYTF; DNA: TGTGCCATCAGTGAGCCCGGACAGACTAACTATGGCTACACCTTC
length: 10; size: -; J: TRBJ2-7; V: TRBV29-1; D: -; CDR3: CSVYYYEQYF; DNA: TGCAGCGTTTATTATTACGAGCAGTACTTC
length: 14; size: -; J: TRBJ2-7; V: TRBV6-5; D: -; CDR3: CASMGPGPVGEQYF; DNA: TGTGCCAGCATGGGGCCGGGACCCGTCGGCGAGCAGTACTTC
length: 12; size: -; J: TRBJ2-2; V: TRBV19; D: -; CDR3: CASSPLPGELFF; DNA: TGTGCCAGTAGTCCGTTGCCAGGGGAGCTGTTTTTT
length: 21; size: -; J: TRBJ2-2; V: TRBV9; D: -; CDR3: CASSAQGGGAREINRPRGAVF; DNA: TGTGCCAGCAGCGCTCAAGGTGGAGGGGCGCGAGAAATTAATCGGCCCCGGGGAGCTGTTTTT
length: 13; size: few; J: TRBJ2-2; V: TRBV7-9; D: -; CDR3: CASGGGGTGELFF; DNA: TGTGCCTCCGGGGGAGGCGGCACCGGGGAGCTGTTTTTT
length: 15; size: -; J: TRBJ2-5; V: TRBV7-9; D: -; CDR3: CASSKGGGGPETQYF; DNA: TGTGCCAGCAGCAAAGGGGGCGGGGGCCCAGAGACCCAGTACTTC
length: 14; size: -; J: TRBJ2-3; V: TRBV12-5; D: -; CDR3: CASGLQLGMDTQYF; DNA: TGTGCTAGTGGTCTTCAGCTGGGGATGGATACGCAGTATTTT
length: 15; size: -; J: TRBJ1-4; V: TRBV2; D: TRBD1; CDR3: CASSGTGLSNEKLFF; DNA: TGTGCCAGCAGTGGGACAGGGCTTTCTAATGAAAAACTGTTTTTT
length: 14; size: -; J: TRBJ1-1; V: TRBV30; D: -; CDR3: CAWSSGLTNTEAFF; DNA: TGTGCCTGGAGTTCGGGACTCACGAACACTGAAGCTTTCTTT